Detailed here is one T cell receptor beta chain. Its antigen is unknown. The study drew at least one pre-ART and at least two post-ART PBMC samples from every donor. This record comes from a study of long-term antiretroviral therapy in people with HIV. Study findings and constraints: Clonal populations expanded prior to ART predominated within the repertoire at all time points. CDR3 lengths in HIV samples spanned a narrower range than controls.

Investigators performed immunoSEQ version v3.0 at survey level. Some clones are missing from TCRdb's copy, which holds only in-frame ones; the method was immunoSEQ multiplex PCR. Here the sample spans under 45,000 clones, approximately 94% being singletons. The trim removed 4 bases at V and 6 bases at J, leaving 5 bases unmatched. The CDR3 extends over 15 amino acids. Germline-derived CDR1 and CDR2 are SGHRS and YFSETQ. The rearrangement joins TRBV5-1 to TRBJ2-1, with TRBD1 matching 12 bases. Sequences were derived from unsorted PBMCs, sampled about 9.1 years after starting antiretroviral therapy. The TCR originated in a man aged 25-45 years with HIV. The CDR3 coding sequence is TGCGCCAGCAGCGACCGGGACAGGGGGCTCAATGAGCAGTTCTTC. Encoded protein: CASSDRDRGLNEQFF. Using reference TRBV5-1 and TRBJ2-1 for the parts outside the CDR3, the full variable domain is KAGVTQTPRYLIKTRGQQVTLSCSPISGHRSVSWYQQTPGQGLQFLFEYFSETQRNKGNFPGRFSGRQFSNSRSEMNVSTLELGDSALYLCASSDRDRGLNEQFFGPGTRLTVL.